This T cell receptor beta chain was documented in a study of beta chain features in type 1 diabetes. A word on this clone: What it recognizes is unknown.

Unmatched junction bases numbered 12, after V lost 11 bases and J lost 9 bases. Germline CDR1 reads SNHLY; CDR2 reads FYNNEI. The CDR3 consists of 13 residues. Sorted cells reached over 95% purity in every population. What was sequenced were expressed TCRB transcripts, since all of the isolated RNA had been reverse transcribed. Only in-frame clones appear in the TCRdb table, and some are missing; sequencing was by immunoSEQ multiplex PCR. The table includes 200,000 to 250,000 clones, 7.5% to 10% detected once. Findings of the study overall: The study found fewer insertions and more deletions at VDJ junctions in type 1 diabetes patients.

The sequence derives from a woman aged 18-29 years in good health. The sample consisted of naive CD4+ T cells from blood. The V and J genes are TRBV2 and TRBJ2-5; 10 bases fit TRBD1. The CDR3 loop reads CASAGTGVQAQYF. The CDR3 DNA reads TGTGCCTCGGCCGGGACAGGGGTTCAGGCCCAGTACTTC. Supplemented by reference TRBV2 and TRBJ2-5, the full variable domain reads EPEVTQTPSHQVTQMGQEVILRCVPISNHLYFYWYRQILGQKVEFLVSFYNNEISEKSEIFDDQFSVERPDGSNFTLKIRSTKLEDSAMYFCASAGTGVQAQYFGPGTRLLVL.